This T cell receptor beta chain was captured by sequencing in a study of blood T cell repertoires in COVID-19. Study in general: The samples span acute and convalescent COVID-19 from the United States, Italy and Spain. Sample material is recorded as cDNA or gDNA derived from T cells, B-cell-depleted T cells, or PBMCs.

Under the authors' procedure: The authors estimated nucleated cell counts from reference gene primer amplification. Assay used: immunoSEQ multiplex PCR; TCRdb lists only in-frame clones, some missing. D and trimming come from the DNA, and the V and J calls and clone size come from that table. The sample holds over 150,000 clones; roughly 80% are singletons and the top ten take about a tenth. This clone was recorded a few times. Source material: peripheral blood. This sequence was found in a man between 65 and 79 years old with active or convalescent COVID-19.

This CDR3 reads CASSQDKDSYYGYTF. The CDR3 coding sequence is TGCGCCAGCAGCCAAGATAAAGACAGCTACTATGGCTACACCTTC. This chain links TRBV4-3 with TRBJ1-2; tentatively, D is TRBD1 (5 bases). In germline, CDR1 is LGHNA, CDR2 YSLEER. Trimming pared 0 bases from V and 3 bases from J, leaving 11 bases between. The CDR3 has 15 amino acids.